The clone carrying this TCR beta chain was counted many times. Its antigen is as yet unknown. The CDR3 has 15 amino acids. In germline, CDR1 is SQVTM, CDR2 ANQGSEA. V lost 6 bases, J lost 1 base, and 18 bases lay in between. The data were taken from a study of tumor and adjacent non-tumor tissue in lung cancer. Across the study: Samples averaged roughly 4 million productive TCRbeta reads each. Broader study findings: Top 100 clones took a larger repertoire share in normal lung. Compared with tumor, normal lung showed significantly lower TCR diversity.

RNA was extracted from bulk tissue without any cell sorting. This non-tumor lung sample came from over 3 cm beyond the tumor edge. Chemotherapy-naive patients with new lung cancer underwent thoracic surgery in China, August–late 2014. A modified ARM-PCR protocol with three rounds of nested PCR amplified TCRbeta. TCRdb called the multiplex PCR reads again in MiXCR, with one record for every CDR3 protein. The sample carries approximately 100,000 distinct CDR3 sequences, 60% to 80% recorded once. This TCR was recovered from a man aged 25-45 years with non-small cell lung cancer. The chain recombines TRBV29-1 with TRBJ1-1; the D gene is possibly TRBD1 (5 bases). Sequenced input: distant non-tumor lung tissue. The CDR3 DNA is TGCAGCGTCCTCGGAGGGAGCAGGGCGAACACTGAAGCTTTCTTT. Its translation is CSVLGGSRANTEAFF.